This TCR beta chain is from a study of blood T cell repertoires in COVID-19. This CDR3 has 14 residues. The germline CDR1 and CDR2 sequences are SGHNT and YENEEA. V gave up 2 bases and J gave up 3 bases, with 10 bases separating them. The table came from immunoSEQ multiplex PCR; TCRdb's copy has only in-frame clones and leaves some out. The table includes 60,000 to 95,000 clones, about 90% detected once. The chain combines TRBV11-3 with TRBJ2-5; D possibly corresponds to TRBD1 (7 bases). The specimen was peripheral blood. The sequence derives from a human donor in a cohort sampled during active COVID-19. CDR3 region: CASSLRGTEETQYF. The CDR3 DNA reads TGTGCCAGCAGCTTACGGGGGACAGAAGAGACCCAGTACTTC.